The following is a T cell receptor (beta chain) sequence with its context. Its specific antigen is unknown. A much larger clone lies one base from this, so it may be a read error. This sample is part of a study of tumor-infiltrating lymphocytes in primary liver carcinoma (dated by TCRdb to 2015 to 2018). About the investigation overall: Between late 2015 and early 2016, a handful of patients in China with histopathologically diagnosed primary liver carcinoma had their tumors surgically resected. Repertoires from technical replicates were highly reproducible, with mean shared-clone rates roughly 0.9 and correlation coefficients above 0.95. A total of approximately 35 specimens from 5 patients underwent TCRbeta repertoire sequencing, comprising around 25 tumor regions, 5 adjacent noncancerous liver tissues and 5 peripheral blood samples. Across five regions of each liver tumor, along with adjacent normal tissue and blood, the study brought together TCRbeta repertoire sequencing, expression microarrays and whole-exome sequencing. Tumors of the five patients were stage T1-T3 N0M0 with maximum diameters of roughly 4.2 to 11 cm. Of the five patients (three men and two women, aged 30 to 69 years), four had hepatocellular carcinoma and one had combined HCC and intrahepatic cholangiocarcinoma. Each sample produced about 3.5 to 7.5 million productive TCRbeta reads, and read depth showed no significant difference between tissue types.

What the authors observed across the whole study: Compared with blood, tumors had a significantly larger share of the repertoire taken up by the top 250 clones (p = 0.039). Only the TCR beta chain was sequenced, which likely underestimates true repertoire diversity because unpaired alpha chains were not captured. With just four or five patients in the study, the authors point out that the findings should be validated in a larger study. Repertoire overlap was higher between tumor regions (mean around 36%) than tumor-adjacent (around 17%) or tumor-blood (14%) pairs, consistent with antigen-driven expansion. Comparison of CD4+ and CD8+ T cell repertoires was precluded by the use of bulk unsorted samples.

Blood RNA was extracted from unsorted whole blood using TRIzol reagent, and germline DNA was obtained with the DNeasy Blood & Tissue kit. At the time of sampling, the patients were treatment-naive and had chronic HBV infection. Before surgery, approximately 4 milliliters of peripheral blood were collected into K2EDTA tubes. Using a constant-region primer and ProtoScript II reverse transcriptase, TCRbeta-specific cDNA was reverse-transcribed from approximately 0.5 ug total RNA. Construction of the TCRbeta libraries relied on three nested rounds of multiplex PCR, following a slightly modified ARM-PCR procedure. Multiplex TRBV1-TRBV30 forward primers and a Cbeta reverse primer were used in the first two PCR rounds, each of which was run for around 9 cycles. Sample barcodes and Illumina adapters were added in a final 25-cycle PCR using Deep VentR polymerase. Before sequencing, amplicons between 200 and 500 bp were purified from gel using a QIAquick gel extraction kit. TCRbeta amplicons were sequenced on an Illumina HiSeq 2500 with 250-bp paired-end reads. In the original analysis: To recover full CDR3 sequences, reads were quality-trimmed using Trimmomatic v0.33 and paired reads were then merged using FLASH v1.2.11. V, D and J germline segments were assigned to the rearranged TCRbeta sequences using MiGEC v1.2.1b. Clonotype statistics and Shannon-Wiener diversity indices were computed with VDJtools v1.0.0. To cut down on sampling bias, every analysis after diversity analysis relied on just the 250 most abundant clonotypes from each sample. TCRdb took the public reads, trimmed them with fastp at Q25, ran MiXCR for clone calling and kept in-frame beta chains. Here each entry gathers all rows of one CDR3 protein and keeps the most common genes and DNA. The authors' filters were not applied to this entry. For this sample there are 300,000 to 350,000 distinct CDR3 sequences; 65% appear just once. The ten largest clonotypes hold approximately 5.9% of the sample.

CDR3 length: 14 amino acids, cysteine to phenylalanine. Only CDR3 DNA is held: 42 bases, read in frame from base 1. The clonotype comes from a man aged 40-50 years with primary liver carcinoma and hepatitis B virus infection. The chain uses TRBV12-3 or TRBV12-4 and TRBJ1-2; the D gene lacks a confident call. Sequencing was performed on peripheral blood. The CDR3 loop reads CASSNNGGPYDYTF. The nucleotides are TGTGCCAGCAGTAATAACGGAGGGCCTTATGACTACACCTTC.